The clone carrying this TCR beta chain was picked up many times. The antigen is undetermined. Study-level results: Greatest tumor Treg TCR overlap was with tumor naive CD4+ cells.

The CDR3 length is 18 residues. Per the germline V gene, CDR1 is MGHRA and CDR2 is YSYEKL. Trimming shortened V by 1 base and J by 0 bases, and 18 bases separated the two germline ends. Each CDR3 protein gets one entry after TCRdb re-called the 5' RACE reads with MiXCR. This sample yields 45,000 to 55,000 distinct CDR3 sequences, of which around 25% are seen a single time; 2.5% to 4% belongs to the top ten. The sample comprised tumor-infiltrating naive CD4+ T cells sorted from the breast tumor. The subset was: naive CD4+ T cells, CD4+CD45RA+CD25-. The sequence derives from a female donor with breast cancer. This chain connects TRBV4-1 to TRBJ1-2; no firm D call. The CDR3 loop is CASSQVILLGEANYGYTF. In DNA form, the CDR3 reads TGCGCCAGCAGCCAAGTTATTCTGTTGGGAGAAGCTAACTATGGCTACACCTTC.